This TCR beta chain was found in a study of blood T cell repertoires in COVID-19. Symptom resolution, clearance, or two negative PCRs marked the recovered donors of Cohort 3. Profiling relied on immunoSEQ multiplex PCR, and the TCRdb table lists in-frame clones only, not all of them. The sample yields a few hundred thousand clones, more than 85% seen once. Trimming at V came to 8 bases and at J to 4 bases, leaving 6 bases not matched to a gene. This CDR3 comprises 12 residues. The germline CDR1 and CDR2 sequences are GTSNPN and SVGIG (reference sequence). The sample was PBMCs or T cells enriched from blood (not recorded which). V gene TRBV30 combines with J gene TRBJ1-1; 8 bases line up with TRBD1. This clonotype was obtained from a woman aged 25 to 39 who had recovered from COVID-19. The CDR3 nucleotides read TGTGCCGGGGGGACAGGCCCCACTGAAGCTTTCTTT. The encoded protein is CAGGTGPTEAFF.